This passage covers 5 T cell receptor beta chains from one sample sequenced in a study of T cell responses to AZD1222 COVID-19 vaccine. Data came from immunoSEQ multiplex PCR; TCRdb stores just in-frame clones and leaves some out. The sample yields 100,000 to 150,000 clones, 70% to 90% seen once. Here the sequenced sample was peripheral blood, taken on day 0 of AZD1222 vaccination. Every receptor here comes from an adult in good health.

The genes are TRBV10-2 and TRBJ2-7; no clear D. Germline loops: CDR1 WSHSY, CDR2 SAAADI. Trimming left V 9 bases short and J 0 bases short, with 9 bases between. The CDR3 is made up of 12 amino acids. The CDR3 here is CASSSVSYEQYF. The DNA of the CDR3 is TGCGCCAGTTCGTCAGTCTCCTACGAGCAGTACTTC.

The CDR3 sequence is CASSLGVQGYEKLFF. CDR3 bases: TGTGCCAGCAGTTTAGGTGTACAGGGGTATGAAAAACTGTTTTTT. V usage is TRBV27 and J usage is TRBJ1-4, with 7 positions matching TRBD1. The ends lost 2 bases at V and 6 bases at J; junction bases unmatched: 6. Germline values: CDR1 MNHEY, CDR2 SMNVEV (reference sequence). The CDR3 consists of 15 residues.

The chain carries TRBV3-1 (or the pseudogene TRBV3-2) and TRBJ2-5, with D hard to call. Germline V gives CDR1 LGHDT, CDR2 YNNKEL (reference sequence). The CDR3 consists of 15 residues. V was pared by 3 bases and J by 0 bases, with 11 bases between. CDR3 in amino acids: CASSHAAGYQETQYF. CDR3 sequence (DNA): TGTGCCAGCAGCCACGCGGCTGGGTACCAAGAGACCCAGTACTTC.

This chain joins TRBV24-1 and TRBJ1-6; the D is unclear. Per the germline V gene, CDR1 is KGHDR and CDR2 is SFDVKD. The CDR3 is 13 residues long. Trimming stripped 3 bases from V and 5 bases from J, with 4 bases between. Here the CDR3 reads CATSDAHNSPLHF. CDR3 coding DNA: TGTGCCACCAGTGATGCTCATAATTCACCCCTCCACTTT.

The J gene is TRBJ1-2, the V gene TRBV2, with TRBD1 as a possible D gene (5 bases). CDR1 is SNHLY and CDR2 is FYNNEI in the germline V gene. Trimming removed 0 bases at V and 0 bases at J, with 17 bases between. This CDR3 contains 18 residues. This CDR3 reads CASSEAGQVRPANYGYTF. The CDR3 DNA sequence: TGTGCCAGCAGTGAAGCGGGGCAGGTCCGCCCAGCTAACTATGGCTACACCTTC.